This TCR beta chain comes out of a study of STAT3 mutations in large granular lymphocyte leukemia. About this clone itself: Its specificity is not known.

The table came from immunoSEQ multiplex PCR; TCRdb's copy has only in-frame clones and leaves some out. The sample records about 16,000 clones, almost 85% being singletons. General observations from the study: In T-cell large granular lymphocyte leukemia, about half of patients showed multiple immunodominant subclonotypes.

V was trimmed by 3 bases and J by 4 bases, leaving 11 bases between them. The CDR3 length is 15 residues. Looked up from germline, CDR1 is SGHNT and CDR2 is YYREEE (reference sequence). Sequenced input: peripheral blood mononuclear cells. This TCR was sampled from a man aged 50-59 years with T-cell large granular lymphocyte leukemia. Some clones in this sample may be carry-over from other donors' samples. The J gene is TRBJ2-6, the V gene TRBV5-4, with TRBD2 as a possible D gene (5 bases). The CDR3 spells CASSYPGVGANVLTF. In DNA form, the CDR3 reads TGTGCCAGCAGCTACCCCGGGGTAGGGGCCAACGTCCTGACTTTC.